This T cell receptor (beta chain) was recorded in a study of shared clonotypes between healthy human individuals. Produced via immunoSEQ multiplex PCR; TCRdb's table is partial and in-frame only. Here the sample spans some 1 million clones, about 77% being singletons. Germline lookup yields CDR1 SEHNR and CDR2 FQNEAQ (reference sequence). This CDR3 contains 14 residues. Deletions cut 5 bases from V and 6 bases from J, with 16 bases between. This receptor was identified in a man between 18 and 35 years old in good health. This chain connects TRBV7-9 to TRBJ1-1; TRBD1 might be the D (5 bases). The sample was memory CD4+ T cells sorted from blood. The sample's subset: CD45RA-negative fraction. CDR3 sequence reads: CASSMKPGDAEAFF. CDR3 in DNA: TGTGCCAGCAGCATGAAACCGGGGGACGCTGAAGCTTTCTTT.